A selection of T cell receptor beta chains follows, all from one sample in a study of control samples from healthy donors and cancer patients. This table comes from immunoSEQ multiplex PCR, and its TCRdb copy is limited to in-frame clones, with some not included. The sample holds roughly 54,000 clones, approximately 95% seen once. Sequencing was done on a sample of blood. All receptors derive from a woman between 25 and 40 years old in good health. The CDR3 runs from the conserved cysteine through the conserved F or W. A D gene is named only where the DNA matches it firmly. Clone size is given for some rows only: seen once, a few or many times, or a class if the clone is expanded.

J: TRBJ1-1
D: -
size: -
V: TRBV5-5
CDR3: CASSFNIVNTEAFF
DNA: TGTGCCAGCAGCTTCAACATAGTGAACACTGAAGCTTTCTTT

J: TRBJ2-1
D: TRBD2
size: -
V: TRBV27
CDR3: CASSFLAGVSNEQFF
DNA: TGTGCCAGCAGTTTTTTAGCGGGAGTTAGCAATGAGCAGTTCTTC

J: TRBJ2-2
D: TRBD1
size: -
V: TRBV5-1
CDR3: CASSPGQGITGELFF
DNA: TGCGCCAGCAGCCCGGGACAGGGGATCACCGGGGAGCTGTTTTTT

J: TRBJ2-1
D: TRBD2
size: once
V: TRBV3-1/TRBV3-2
CDR3: CASSQGALAGETYNEQFF
DNA: TGTGCCAGCAGCCAAGGCGCACTAGCGGGGGAAACCTACAATGAGCAGTTCTTC

J: TRBJ1-1
D: -
size: -
V: TRBV21-1
CDR3: CASSKVGDINTEAFF
DNA: TGTGCCAGCAGCAAAGTAGGAGACATAAACACTGAAGCTTTCTTT

J: TRBJ2-1
D: TRBD1
size: once
V: TRBV6-5
CDR3: CASSYFPGQGMNEQFF
DNA: TGTGCCAGCAGTTACTTTCCGGGACAGGGGATGAATGAGCAGTTCTTC

J: TRBJ1-1
D: -
size: -
V: TRBV28
CDR3: CASRANTEAFF
DNA: TGTGCCAGCAGAGCCAACACTGAAGCTTTCTTT

J: TRBJ2-1
D: -
size: -
V: TRBV5-1
CDR3: CASSWTRTNNEQFF
DNA: TGCGCCAGCAGCTGGACTCGAACCAACAATGAGCAGTTCTTC

J: TRBJ1-2
D: -
size: -
V: TRBV3-1/TRBV3-2
CDR3: CASSQVPSHGYTF
DNA: TGTGCCAGCAGCCAAGTGCCCTCGCATGGCTACACCTTC

J: TRBJ2-1
D: -
size: -
V: TRBV29-1
CDR3: CSGDTSFGGYNEQFF
DNA: TGCAGCGGCGACACGAGTTTTGGAGGCTACAATGAGCAGTTCTTC

J: TRBJ2-5
D: -
size: -
V: TRBV27
CDR3: CASSYRGGETQYF
DNA: TGTGCCAGCAGTTACAGGGGAGGGGAGACCCAGTACTTC

J: TRBJ1-1
D: -
size: -
V: TRBV2
CDR3: CASSVHRDTEAFF
DNA: TGTGCCAGCAGTGTTCACAGGGACACTGAAGCTTTCTTT

J: TRBJ2-1
D: TRBD2
size: -
V: TRBV9
CDR3: CASSPAGASYNEQFF
DNA: TGTGCCAGCAGCCCGGCGGGAGCGTCCTACAATGAGCAGTTCTTC

J: TRBJ2-3
D: -
size: once
V: TRBV7-9
CDR3: CASSFIGTPSTDTQYF
DNA: TGTGCCAGCAGCTTTATCGGGACACCGAGCACAGATACGCAGTATTTT

J: TRBJ2-1
D: -
size: -
V: TRBV18
CDR3: CASSPLLSASEQFF
DNA: TGTGCCAGCTCACCCCTTCTGTCCGCTAGTGAGCAGTTCTTC

J: TRBJ1-5
D: TRBD1
size: once
V: TRBV5-1
CDR3: CASRAGGAEGSNQPQHF
DNA: TGCGCCAGCAGAGCAGGGGGGGCTGAGGGTAGCAATCAGCCCCAGCATTTT

J: TRBJ1-2
D: TRBD1
size: -
V: TRBV5-4
CDR3: CASSLSHRGGYTF
DNA: TGTGCCAGCAGCTTGAGTCACAGGGGAGGCTACACCTTC

J: TRBJ2-1
D: TRBD1
size: once
V: TRBV5-4
CDR3: CASSPFRDRNNEQFF
DNA: TGTGCCAGCAGCCCCTTCCGGGACAGGAACAATGAGCAGTTCTTC

J: TRBJ1-5
D: -
size: -
V: TRBV30
CDR3: CAWTRPGTFNQPQHF
DNA: TGTGCCTGGACTCGACCAGGAACATTTAATCAGCCCCAGCATTTT

J: TRBJ2-3
D: TRBD2
size: -
V: TRBV20-1
CDR3: CSASRGVDTQYF
DNA: TGCAGTGCTAGTCGGGGGGTGGATACGCAGTATTTT

J: TRBJ2-7
D: TRBD1
size: -
V: TRBV14
CDR3: CASSRDRNYEQYF
DNA: TGTGCCAGCAGCCGGGACAGGAATTACGAGCAGTACTTC

J: TRBJ1-2
D: -
size: once
V: TRBV9
CDR3: CASRGTSPYGYTF
DNA: TGTGCTTCTCGGGGGACTTCTCCCTATGGCTACACCTTC

J: TRBJ2-3
D: TRBD2
size: -
V: TRBV9
CDR3: CASSASGVIGAGAIDTQYF
DNA: TGTGCCAGCAGCGCCAGTGGGGTGATTGGTGCGGGAGCCATAGATACGCAGTATTTT

J: TRBJ2-3
D: -
size: -
V: TRBV7-8
CDR3: CASSWTLTDTQYF
DNA: TGTGCCAGCAGCTGGACCCTTACAGATACGCAGTATTTT

J: TRBJ2-5
D: -
size: once
V: TRBV13
CDR3: CASSLGAQVEETQYF
DNA: TGTGCCAGCAGCTTAGGGGCTCAGGTGGAAGAGACCCAGTACTTC

J: TRBJ1-5
D: -
size: -
V: TRBV28
CDR3: CASSLIMGASNQPQHF
DNA: TGTGCCAGCAGTTTAATAATGGGGGCTAGCAATCAGCCCCAGCATTTT

J: TRBJ1-3
D: -
size: -
V: TRBV12-5
CDR3: CASQASGNTIYF
DNA: TGTGCTAGTCAGGCGTCAGGAAACACCATATATTTT

J: TRBJ2-1
D: -
size: -
V: TRBV10-3
CDR3: CAISEFPPDYSESSYNEQFF
DNA: TGTGCCATCAGTGAGTTCCCGCCGGATTATTCGGAGAGCTCCTACAATGAGCAGTTCTTC

J: TRBJ1-5
D: -
size: -
V: TRBV19
CDR3: CASSWTGESNQPQHF
DNA: TGTGCCAGTAGTTGGACGGGGGAGAGCAATCAGCCCCAGCATTTT

J: TRBJ2-1
D: -
size: once
V: TRBV7-8
CDR3: CASSILASYNEQFF
DNA: TGTGCCAGCAGCATACTAGCATCCTACAATGAGCAGTTCTTC

J: TRBJ2-1
D: TRBD2
size: -
V: TRBV6-5
CDR3: CASTELAGEHNEQFF
DNA: TGTGCCAGCACCGAACTAGCGGGAGAACACAATGAGCAGTTCTTC

J: TRBJ2-1
D: -
size: -
V: TRBV11-2
CDR3: CASRPIEASHEQFF
DNA: TGTGCCAGCAGACCGATAGAGGCTAGCCATGAGCAGTTCTTC

J: TRBJ2-1
D: TRBD2
size: -
V: TRBV7-3
CDR3: CASSLAGGDNEQFF
DNA: TGTGCCAGCAGCTTAGCGGGAGGTGACAATGAGCAGTTCTTC

J: TRBJ2-7
D: TRBD1
size: once
V: TRBV7-8
CDR3: CASNAYPDRGPSYEQYF
DNA: TGTGCCAGCAACGCGTATCCAGACAGGGGGCCATCCTACGAGCAGTACTTC

J: TRBJ2-1
D: TRBD2
size: -
V: TRBV5-1
CDR3: CASSLESFGTSGSWGNEQFF
DNA: TGCGCCAGCAGCTTGGAATCGTTCGGGACTAGCGGGAGTTGGGGCAATGAGCAGTTCTTC

J: TRBJ1-1
D: -
size: -
V: TRBV7-8
CDR3: CASSSDTRGTEAFF
DNA: TGTGCCAGCAGCTCGGACACGAGAGGCACTGAAGCTTTCTTT

J: TRBJ1-2
D: -
size: -
V: TRBV2
CDR3: CASSGTAVNYGYTF
DNA: TGTGCCAGCAGTGGGACAGCCGTTAACTATGGCTACACCTTC

J: TRBJ2-3
D: -
size: -
V: TRBV10-3
CDR3: CAISEDLGTSDTQYF
DNA: TGTGCCATCAGTGAGGACTTAGGGACATCGGATACGCAGTATTTT

J: TRBJ1-1
D: TRBD1
size: -
V: TRBV7-2
CDR3: CASSLGTGRSTEAFF
DNA: TGTGCCAGCAGCTTAGGGACAGGGAGGAGTACTGAAGCTTTCTTT

J: TRBJ2-1
D: TRBD1
size: -
V: TRBV3-1/TRBV3-2
CDR3: CASSPEDRVPYNEQFF
DNA: TGTGCCAGCAGCCCCGAGGACAGGGTTCCCTACAATGAGCAGTTCTTC

J: TRBJ2-7
D: -
size: -
V: TRBV14
CDR3: CASSHPSDRPSYEQYF
DNA: TGTGCCAGCAGCCATCCCAGCGACAGGCCCTCCTACGAGCAGTACTTC

J: TRBJ2-7
D: TRBD1
size: -
V: TRBV5-4
CDR3: CASSPGTGGGEQYF
DNA: TGTGCCAGCAGCCCCGGGACAGGGGGCGGTGAGCAGTACTTC

J: TRBJ1-5
D: TRBD1
size: -
V: TRBV2
CDR3: CASSSSPGQGAIGNQPQHF
DNA: TGTGCCAGCAGTTCTAGTCCGGGACAGGGGGCGATCGGTAATCAGCCCCAGCATTTT

J: TRBJ1-4
D: -
size: -
V: TRBV27
CDR3: CASRPGYFDEKLFF
DNA: TGTGCCAGCAGGCCGGGATACTTCGATGAAAAACTGTTTTTT

J: TRBJ2-2
D: -
size: -
V: TRBV2
CDR3: CASSEGGRPGELFF
DNA: TGTGCCAGCAGTGAGGGAGGTCGGCCCGGGGAGCTGTTTTTT

J: TRBJ1-3
D: -
size: -
V: TRBV4-2
CDR3: CASSSHGDRGYVRGNTIYF
DNA: TGTGCCAGCAGCTCCCACGGGGACCGAGGTTATGTGAGAGGAAACACCATATATTTT

J: TRBJ2-5
D: TRBD2
size: -
V: TRBV6-1
CDR3: CASSEIEREEETQYF
DNA: TGTGCCAGCAGTGAGATTGAGCGGGAAGAAGAGACCCAGTACTTC

J: TRBJ2-3
D: -
size: -
V: TRBV7-6
CDR3: CASSLGEVSDTQYF
DNA: TGTGCCAGCAGCTTAGGGGAAGTATCAGATACGCAGTATTTT

J: TRBJ2-2
D: -
size: -
V: TRBV29-1
CDR3: CSVEDLNSPTGELFF
DNA: TGCAGCGTTGAAGATCTTAACAGTCCCACCGGGGAGCTGTTTTTT

J: TRBJ1-6
D: -
size: -
V: TRBV28
CDR3: CASSLGQGGSPLHF
DNA: TGTGCCAGCAGTTTAGGGCAGGGCGGCTCACCCCTCCACTTT

J: TRBJ1-5
D: -
size: -
V: TRBV19
CDR3: CASSTRGANQPQHF
DNA: TGTGCCAGTAGTACCCGGGGCGCGAATCAGCCCCAGCATTTT

J: TRBJ1-5
D: TRBD1
size: -
V: TRBV28
CDR3: CASSLLGQGARNQPQHF
DNA: TGTGCCAGCAGTTTATTGGGACAGGGGGCGCGGAATCAGCCCCAGCATTTT

J: TRBJ2-1
D: TRBD2
size: -
V: TRBV5-1
CDR3: CASSFDLAVTNEQFF
DNA: TGCGCCAGCAGCTTCGATCTAGCGGTTACCAATGAGCAGTTCTTC

J: TRBJ2-1
D: TRBD1
size: -
V: TRBV24-1
CDR3: CATSDLTGGSDGEQFF
DNA: TGTGCCACCAGTGATTTAACAGGGGGCAGTGACGGTGAGCAGTTCTTC

J: TRBJ2-1
D: -
size: -
V: TRBV5-1
CDR3: CASSWDAAYNEQFF
DNA: TGCGCCAGCAGCTGGGACGCCGCCTACAATGAGCAGTTCTTC

J: TRBJ1-1
D: -
size: -
V: TRBV19
CDR3: CASSPRISTEAFF
DNA: TGTGCCAGTAGTCCGCGGATTTCTACTGAAGCTTTCTTT

J: TRBJ2-1
D: TRBD2
size: once
V: TRBV10-3
CDR3: CAISDTVGLAGEGEQFF
DNA: TGTGCCATCAGTGACACCGTTGGACTAGCGGGTGAGGGTGAGCAGTTCTTC